Below are 21 T cell receptor beta chains sequenced from a single sample in a study of identical twins. TCRdb reanalysed the 5' RACE reads using MiXCR and keeps one entry per CDR3 protein. The table lists 600,000 to 850,000 distinct CDR3 sequences, around a sixth of them singletons, with under 15% in the top ten. The sample was also reused in another study, on T cells expressing NK-cell markers.

Source material: PBMCs. These receptor sequences come from a woman aged 18-29 years in good health.

The rearrangement joins TRBV5-1 to TRBJ1-1; the D is unclear. The length of the CDR3 is 13 residues. From germline, CDR1 is SGHRS and CDR2 YFSETQ. The ends were cut back, 6 bases at V and 7 bases at J, with 16 bases in the middle. The CDR3 sequence: CASMGYAGSEAFF. The CDR3 nucleotides read TGCGCCAGCATGGGGTATGCTGGGAGTGAAGCTTTCTTT.

The chain uses TRBV20-1 and TRBJ2-5; 7 positions match TRBD1. Trimming took 4 bases from V and 5 from J; bases not matched to a gene: 10. The CDR3 totals 14 residues. The V gene's germline CDR1 is DFQATT and CDR2 SNEGSKA (reference sequence). CDR3 residues: CSANKGANAETQYF. The CDR3 bases are TGCAGTGCTAATAAGGGGGCGAATGCGGAGACCCAGTACTTC.

This clonotype appeared a few times. CDR3: CASSPTSSSTDTQYF. The CDR3 DNA sequence: TGCGCCAGCAGCCCTACTAGCTCGTCCACAGATACGCAGTATTTT. The V gene is TRBV4-3, the J gene TRBJ2-3, with D possibly TRBD2 on 6 matching bases. The CDR3 covers 15 residues. From germline, CDR1 is LGHNA and CDR2 YSLEER. V was trimmed by 4 bases and J by 2 bases, leaving 13 bases between them.

The sample holds a few counts of this clonotype. The CDR3 reads CASQLASSYNEQFF. In DNA form, the CDR3 reads TGTGCCAGCCAACTAGCGAGCTCCTACAATGAGCAGTTCTTC. This chain uses TRBV6-1 with TRBJ2-1; 7 bases fit TRBD2. Trimming took 8 bases from V and 0 from J; bases not matched to a gene: 4. The CDR3 consists of 14 residues. CDR1 and CDR2 (germline): MNHNS, SASEGT.

The sample holds a few counts of this clonotype. The chain recombines TRBV7-9 with TRBJ2-3; possible D gene TRBD2, 6 bases. Trimming removed 4 bases at V and 4 bases at J, with 15 bases between. CDR3 length: 15 amino acids. Germline CDR1 is SEHNR and CDR2 is FQNEAQ (reference sequence). The CDR3 bases are TGTGCCAGCAGCTCTAGACTAGTTCCGGCAGATACGCAGTATTTT. This codes for CASSSRLVPADTQYF.

The CDR3 spells CASSQRPGLAGDNEQFF. The CDR3 DNA is TGCGCCAGCAGCCAACGACCGGGACTAGCGGGCGACAATGAGCAGTTCTTC. The chain employs TRBV4-3 and TRBJ2-1; 12 bases align to TRBD2. Losses at the gene ends were 2 bases for V and 5 bases for J; bases not matched to a gene: 7. This CDR3 is 17 amino acids long. Germline CDR1 is LGHNA and CDR2 is YSLEER.

This clonotype showed up just once. This rearrangement joins TRBV7-3 to TRBJ2-7, with 7 bases fitting TRBD2. The germline gives CDR1 SGHTA, CDR2 FQGTGA. The junction had 8 bases not matched to a gene; V was cut back by 5 bases and J by 4 bases. The CDR3 extends over 14 amino acids. The CDR3 sequence is CASSRSGGGYEQYF. CDR3 sequence (DNA): TGTGCCAGCAGCCGATCTGGCGGGGGATACGAGCAGTACTTC.

The chain uses TRBV12-3 or TRBV12-4 and TRBJ2-1, with D unresolved. The V end was cut by 6 bases, the J end by 6 bases, with 12 bases between. CDR3 length: 13 residues. The CDR3 sequence is CASSIDSSNEQFF. The CDR3 nucleotides are TGTGCCAGCAGCATCGACTCAAGCAATGAGCAGTTCTTC.

Ten or more counts support this clonotype. The genes are TRBV12-3 or TRBV12-4 and TRBJ2-3, with 8 positions matching TRBD2. J lost 4 bases, V lost 6 bases, and 6 bases had no gene match. The CDR3 contains 14 residues. CDR3: CASSLSGDPDTQYF. In nucleotides, the CDR3 is TGTGCCAGCAGCCTTAGCGGGGATCCAGATACGCAGTATTTT.

The chain has TRBV6-2 or TRBV6-3 and TRBJ2-5; D ambiguous. CDR1 is MNHEY, CDR2 SVGEGT, per germline. Trimming shortened V by 4 bases and J by 7 bases, and 7 bases separated the two germline ends. This CDR3 is built from 11 residues. The CDR3 DNA reads TGTGCCAGCAGTTGGGCTGGGACCCAGTACTTC. Protein product: CASSWAGTQYF.

This clonotype has more than one count but fewer than ten. This chain uses TRBV11-2 with TRBJ2-5; 8 bases match TRBD1. The germline gives CDR1 SGHAT, CDR2 FQNNGV. The CDR3 is made up of 16 amino acids. Germline trimming cut 5 bases from V and 4 bases from J; bases unmatched to any gene: 12. In DNA, the CDR3 is TGTGCCAGCAGCCGACGGACAGGGCCCAGGGTAGAGACCCAGTACTTC. Translation gives CASSRRTGPRVETQYF.

To note about this clonotype: At one of its ends the junction is not consistent with the germline gene, which may arise from a read error. The chain recombines TRBV29-1 with TRBJ2-5, with D possibly being TRBD1 (6 bases). The CDR3 consists of 15 residues. Germline V gives CDR1 SQVTM, CDR2 ANQGSEA. The CDR3 here is CGVEGGRGGQETQYF. As DNA, the CDR3 is TGCGGCGTTGAAGGGGGAAGAGGGGGCCAAGAGACCCAGTACTTC.

This chain links TRBV6-5 with TRBJ1-6; TRBD1 is a possible D gene (5 bases). Between the trimmed V and J ends, which lost 4 bases and 8 bases, there was a span of 12 bases. This CDR3 is 14 amino acids long. Germline V gene lookup returns CDR1 MNHEY and CDR2 SVGAGI. CDR3: CASSFPGPYSPLHF. CDR3 DNA: TGTGCCAGCAGTTTTCCGGGACCCTATTCACCCCTCCACTTT.

A few counts support this clonotype. This chain links TRBV6-6 with TRBJ2-7, with 7 nucleotides matching TRBD1. The CDR3 has 13 amino acids. Germline CDR1 and CDR2: MNHNY and SVGAGI (reference sequence). Losses at the gene ends were 5 bases for V and 2 bases for J; bases not matched to a gene: 3. This chain's CDR3 is CASSGDSAYEQYF. DNA of the CDR3: TGTGCCAGCAGTGGGGACAGCGCCTACGAGCAGTACTTC.

In its sample, this clonotype was seen a few times. The chain carries TRBV7-8 and TRBJ2-7; the D gene could be TRBD1 or TRBD2 (5 bases each). This CDR3 is 15 amino acids long. Per the germline V gene, CDR1 is SGHVS and CDR2 is FQNEAQ. With 0 bases removed from V and 2 bases from J, the gap between germline ends came to 11 bases. CDR3 nucleotide sequence: TGTGCCAGCAGCTTAGCCGGGGCCAGCACCTACGAGCAGTACTTC. This sequence encodes CASSLAGASTYEQYF.

The chain links TRBV5-1 to TRBJ1-1; D gene ambiguous. Per the germline V gene, CDR1 is SGHRS and CDR2 is YFSETQ. Deletions cut 4 bases from V and 2 bases from J, with 15 bases between. This CDR3 comprises 15 residues. CDR3 loop: CASSPTLVVNTEAFF. CDR3 nucleotide sequence: TGCGCCAGCAGCCCTACCCTTGTGGTCAACACTGAAGCTTTCTTT. Based on the CDR3 plus reference TRBV5-1 and TRBJ1-1, the full variable domain is KAGVTQTPRYLIKTRGQQVTLSCSPISGHRSVSWYQQTPGQGLQFLFEYFSETQRNKGNFPGRFSGRQFSNSRSEMNVSTLELGDSALYLCASSPTLVVNTEAFFGQGTRLTVV.

Written as DNA, the CDR3 is TGTGCCAGCAGTCCCGGGACTCCTAGGGGAGAGACCCAGTACTTC. Protein product: CASSPGTPRGETQYF. J is TRBJ2-5 and V is TRBV12-3 or TRBV12-4; perhaps TRBD2 as D (6 bases). The CDR3 has 15 amino acids. Trimming took 5 bases from V and 4 from J, leaving 17 bases between them.

This chain joins TRBV4-1 and TRBJ1-1, with D hard to call. V was shortened by 0 bases and J by 4 bases, with 12 bases between the two germline ends. This CDR3 is 15 amino acids long. Germline CDR1 and CDR2: MGHRA and YSYEKL. CDR3 DNA: TGCGCCAGCAGCCAAGAACCCAGGCTCGCCACTGAAGCTTTCTTT. Its translation: CASSQEPRLATEAFF.

This clonotype was picked up a small number of times. The V call is TRBV20-1, the J call TRBJ2-3; 8 bases are a match to TRBD2. Germline-derived CDR1 and CDR2 are DFQATT and SNEGSKA (reference sequence). CDR3 length equals 16 residues. Germline trimming cut 3 bases from V and 2 bases from J; bases unmatched to any gene: 10. The CDR3 coding sequence is TGCAGTGCTAGCAGTTTGGGACTAGGCCTCACAGATACGCAGTATTTT. Protein: CSASSLGLGLTDTQYF.

This chain links TRBV5-4 with TRBJ1-2; D is unresolved. This CDR3 spans 14 amino acids. Looked up from germline, CDR1 is SGHNT and CDR2 is YYREEE (reference sequence). Trimming took off 4 bases at V and 0 bases at J, with 10 bases between the two ends. The DNA for the CDR3 is TGTGCCAGCAGCCCGGATCCTTCTAACTATGGCTACACCTTC. This gives the protein CASSPDPSNYGYTF.

The chain links TRBV6-4 to TRBJ2-2; a weak D match, TRBD1 (5 bases). This CDR3 comprises 13 residues. From germline, CDR1 is MRHNA and CDR2 SNTAGT. Between the trimmed V and J ends, which lost 3 bases and 3 bases, there was a span of 5 bases. CDR3 sequence (DNA): TGTGCCAGCAGTGAGACAGACACCGGGGAGCTGTTTTTT. Its translation is CASSETDTGELFF.